The T cell receptor (beta chain) described here comes from a study of T-cell memory formation after mild COVID-19. Regarding the study as a whole: Detection of some responders pre-infection suggested pre-existing cross-reactive memory T cells participated. Researchers report contracting CD4+ clones mostly in CM and EM, with CD8+ clones in EMRA.

This clonotype was seen ten or more times. Its target is unknown. This CDR3 region has 14 residues. Germline assignment: CDR1 LGHNA and CDR2 YSLEER. The V gene lost 0 bases and the J gene lost 4 bases, with 8 bases spanning the gap. 5'RACE primed at constant segments yielded TCR alpha and TCR beta cDNA libraries bearing sample barcodes and UMIs. A single record per CDR3 protein comes from TCRdb applying MiXCR to the 5' RACE reads. Among under 300,000 distinct CDR3 sequences listed, 7.5% to 10% were seen once. V and J are TRBV4-3 and TRBJ2-3, with no clear D. The TCR originated in a man between 18 and 35 years old who had mild COVID-19 (a few samples of this study predate the infection). Cell type and time point are not known. Sequenced sample: PBMCs or a T cell subset sorted from them (not recorded which). The CDR3 DNA sequence: TGCGCCAGCAGCCAAGATAGGCTCGCAGATACGCAGTATTTT. Protein: CASSQDRLADTQYF.